Sequencing of this T cell receptor beta chain was carried out in a study of graft-versus-host responses after intestinal transplantation. In the study overall: Anti-thymocyte globulin served as induction for all recipients, who then took tacrolimus and steroids for about 3 years. Study-wide findings and caveats: High graft-versus-host to host-versus-graft clonal ratios were found in allografts of patients who had graft-donor T cell macrochimerism.

This clone appeared once. Antigen: not known. Data came from immunoSEQ multiplex PCR; TCRdb stores just in-frame clones and leaves some out. The sample consists of roughly 62,000 clones, around 90% of them appearing once. The sequences come from PBMCs, collected about 4 months after intestinal transplantation. The source is a human patient who received an intestinal transplant, so some T cells may come from the graft donor.

The CDR3 loop reads CASSSLGYTDTQYF. CDR3 coding DNA: TGTGCCAGCAGCTCCTTGGGGTACACAGATACGCAGTATTTT. V and J are TRBV7-6 and TRBJ2-3; D call uncertain. The CDR3 runs to 14 residues. CDR1 is SGHVS, CDR2 FNYEAQ, per germline. Trimming shortened V by 4 bases and J by 2 bases, and 10 bases separated the two germline ends.